This T cell receptor beta chain originates from a study of T cell repertoires in cytomegalovirus infection. Study overall: Both CMV infection and a matching HLA type were indicated by public TCR beta signatures. Study observations and caveats: CMV-specific HLA-C-restricted TCR beta clonotypes dominated the ex vivo response. People with CMV and the relevant HLA were identified by cumulative public TCR beta family frequency.

The germline CDR1 and CDR2 sequences are MGHDK and SYGVNS. V lost 2 bases, J lost 5 bases, and 14 bases lay in between. The CDR3 runs to 15 residues. In TCRdb, the reads were re-called with MiXCR into one record per CDR3 protein. The sample has 510,000 or so distinct CDR3 sequences; approximately 26% are singletons. This clonotype has at least ten counts. Its antigen is not identified. Specimen: PBMCs. The V call is TRBV25-1, the J call TRBJ2-3, with D perhaps being TRBD1 or TRBD2 (5 bases each). This TCR derives from a human donor in good health (CMV status not recorded). Some clones in this sample may be carry-over from other donors' samples. The CDR3 reads CASSEEGPQGDTQYF. The CDR3 nucleotides read TGTGCCAGCAGTGAAGAGGGGCCTCAGGGAGATACGCAGTATTTT.